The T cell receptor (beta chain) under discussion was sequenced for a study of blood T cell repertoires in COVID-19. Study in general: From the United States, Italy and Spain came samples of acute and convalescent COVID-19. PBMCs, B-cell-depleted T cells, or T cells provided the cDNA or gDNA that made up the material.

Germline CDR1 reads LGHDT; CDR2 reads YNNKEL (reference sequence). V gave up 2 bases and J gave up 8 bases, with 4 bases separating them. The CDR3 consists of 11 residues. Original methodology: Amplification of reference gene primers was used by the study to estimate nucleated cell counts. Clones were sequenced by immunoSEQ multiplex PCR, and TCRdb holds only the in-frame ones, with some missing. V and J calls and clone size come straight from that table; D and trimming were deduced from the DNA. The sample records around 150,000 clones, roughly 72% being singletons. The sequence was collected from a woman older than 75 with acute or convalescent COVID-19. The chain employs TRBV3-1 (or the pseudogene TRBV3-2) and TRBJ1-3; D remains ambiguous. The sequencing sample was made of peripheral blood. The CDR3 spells CASSQLYTIYF. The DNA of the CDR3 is TGTGCCAGCAGCCAACTGTACACCATATATTTT.